The present TCR beta chain was sequenced within a study of shared clonotypes between healthy human individuals. Naive CD8 cells lacked CD45RO and underwent positive selection for CCR7, leaving out terminally differentiated effector memory CD45RA+ cells. As concerns this clone: Its antigen is unidentified.

Findings and limits, study-wide: The naive CD4 repertoires of a few donors were compared, and approximately 5% of clonotypes were shared.

Across several immunoSEQ plates, the genomic DNA of each subset was split evenly. The protocol was immunoSEQ multiplex PCR, while the TCRdb copy is restricted to in-frame clones and leaves out a portion. The sample includes some 2.1 million clones, less than 95% seen only once; the top ten take 1.1%. The receptor comes from a man between 18 and 35 years old in good health. The specimen was naive CD8+ T cells sorted from blood.

Here the CDR3 DNA reads TGCGCCAGCAGCCAAGATCTCATAATACAGCATAACTATGGCTACACCTTC. Translating it yields CASSQDLIIQHNYGYTF. The V and J genes are TRBV4-3 and TRBJ1-2; no firm D call. The V end lost 0 bases, the J end lost 1 base, and 15 bases lay between the germline ends. Per germline, CDR1 LGHNA and CDR2 YSLEER. This CDR3 has 17 amino acids.